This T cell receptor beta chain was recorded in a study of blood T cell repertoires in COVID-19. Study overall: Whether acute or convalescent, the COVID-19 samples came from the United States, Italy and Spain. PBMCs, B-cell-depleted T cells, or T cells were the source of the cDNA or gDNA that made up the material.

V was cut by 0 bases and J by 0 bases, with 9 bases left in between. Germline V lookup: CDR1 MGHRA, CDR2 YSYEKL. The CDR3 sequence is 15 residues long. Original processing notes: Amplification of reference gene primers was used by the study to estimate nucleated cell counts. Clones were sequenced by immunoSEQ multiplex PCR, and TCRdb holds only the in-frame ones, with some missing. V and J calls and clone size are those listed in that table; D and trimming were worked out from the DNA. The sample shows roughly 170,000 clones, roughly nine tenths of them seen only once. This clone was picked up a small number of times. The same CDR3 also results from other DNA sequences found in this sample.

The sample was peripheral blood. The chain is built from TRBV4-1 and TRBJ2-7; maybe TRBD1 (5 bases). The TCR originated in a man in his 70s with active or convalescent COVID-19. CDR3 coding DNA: TGCGCCAGCAGCCAAGAGGGGCAGCTCTCCTACGAGCAGTACTTC. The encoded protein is CASSQEGQLSYEQYF.